The clone carrying this TCR beta chain occurred many times. Its antigen is not known. Per germline, CDR1 MNHEY and CDR2 SVGEGT. V lost 3 bases to trimming and J lost 3 bases, with 5 bases between them. The length of the CDR3 is 12 residues. The second PCR ran about 6 to 12 cycles with a sample-barcoded 5' primer and J-beta primers. TCRdb recomputed calls from the 5' RACE reads with MiXCR, one row per CDR3 protein. The sample holds 550,000 to 650,000 distinct CDR3 sequences, about 30% seen once. This sample was included in a study of blood T cells in healthy people across ages. Donation came from healthy Caucasian individuals in Russia who were aged 6 to 90. Study observations and caveats: Per million T cells, TCR beta diversity dropped roughly linearly as age increased.

Source material: blood. The receptor comes from a woman aged 80 or older in good health. The chain carries TRBV6-2 or TRBV6-3 and TRBJ1-2; D is uncertain. Here the CDR3 DNA reads TGTGCCAGCAGTTATGGTTACTATGGCTACACCTTC. Its translation is CASSYGYYGYTF.